This TCR beta chain appears in the sequencing data of a study of T-cell reconstitution after alpha-beta-depleted transplantation in children (dated by TCRdb to the mid-2010s). A note on the overall study: The study quantitatively tracked T-cell immune reconstitution after TCRalphabeta/CD19-depleted allogeneic hematopoietic cell transplantation in children using TCR repertoire profiling. Results the study describes overall, beyond this receptor: The apparently early alphabetaT-cell count recovery about two months after transplant was reportedly dependent on only several hundred rapidly expanded clones derived from non-depleted graft cells. In some patients, the high TCRbeta diversity seen at day 60 was put down to recipient T cells and intrathymic progenitors that had survived conditioning. Over subsequent months, a decline in hyperexpanded clone frequencies was noted, and after one year, T-cell counts and TCRbeta diversity were mostly ascribed to newly produced T cells.

This specimen's treatment or condition label, interpreted: allogeneic hematopoietic cell transplantation with graft depleted of TCRalphabeta T cells and CD19 B cells. TCRalphabeta/CD19-depleted allogeneic hematopoietic cell grafts were given to the transplant recipients, all of whom were children. CDR1 MNHEY and CDR2 SVGAGI are derived from the germline V gene. Reading from cysteine to phenylalanine, the CDR3 counts 15 amino acids. Kept here is only the CDR3 DNA, which spans 45 bases and is read in frame from base 1. Relative to germline, V is 0 bases shorter and J is 0 bases shorter, with 9 bases between their ends. The library was generated by PCR. Sequenced on an Illumina HiSeq 2500. To normalize quantification of the TCRbeta repertoire, the TCR libraries were built with molecular barcoding that relied on unique molecular identifiers. The public sequencing data were trimmed at Q25 with fastp and processed into clonotypes with MiXCR by TCRdb, which kept only in-frame beta chains. Duplicate CDR3 protein sequences are folded into a single record with the most common DNA and genes. This sample is represented by around 200,000 distinct CDR3 sequences; about 15% of them were singletons. Around 44% of the sample lies in the top ten.

In its sample, this clonotype was seen many times. The target of this receptor is not known. Per-base qualities were not stored, and no clone one base away is much larger. The receptor was isolated from a male patient aged 2-15 years who had a stem cell transplant for acute lymphoblastic leukemia, so the T cells may come from the graft donor. The chain joins TRBV6-5 to TRBJ2-7; there is no confident call for the D gene. The sequences come from PBMCs, mostly from graft donor cells, collected 360 days after TCRalphabeta/CD19-depleted stem cell transplant. The DNA reads as follows: TGTGCCAGCAGTTACTCCGGGTGGTCCTCCTACGAGCAGTACTTC. Translated, it gives CASSYSGWSSYEQYF.